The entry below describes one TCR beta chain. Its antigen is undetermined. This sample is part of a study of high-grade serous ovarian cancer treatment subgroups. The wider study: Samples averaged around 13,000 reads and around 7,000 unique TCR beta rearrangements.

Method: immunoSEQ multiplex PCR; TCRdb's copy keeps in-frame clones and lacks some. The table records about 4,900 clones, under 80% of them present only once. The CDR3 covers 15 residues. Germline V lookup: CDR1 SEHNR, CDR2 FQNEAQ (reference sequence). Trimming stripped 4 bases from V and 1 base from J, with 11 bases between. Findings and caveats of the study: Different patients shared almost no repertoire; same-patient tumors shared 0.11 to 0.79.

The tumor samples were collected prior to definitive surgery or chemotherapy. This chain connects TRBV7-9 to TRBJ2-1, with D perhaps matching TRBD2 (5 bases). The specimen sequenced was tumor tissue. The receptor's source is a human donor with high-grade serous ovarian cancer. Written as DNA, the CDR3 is TGTGCCAGCAGCTCGGACTGGAAGTCCTACAATGAGCAGTTCTTC. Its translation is CASSSDWKSYNEQFF.